This T cell receptor beta chain was captured in a study of blood T cell repertoires in COVID-19. About the research overall: PBMCs, B-cell-depleted T cells, or T cells provided the cDNA or gDNA that made up the material.

Assay used: immunoSEQ multiplex PCR; TCRdb lists only in-frame clones, some missing. The sample has over 250,000 clones; about 90% are singletons. Germline lookup yields CDR1 LNHDA and CDR2 SQIVND (reference sequence). The CDR3 length is 13 residues. The V and J ends lost 5 bases and 3 bases, in that order; junction bases with no gene match: 2. A remark on this clone: Other DNA sequences in the sample encode the same CDR3.

Study members were between 18 and 89 years old and lived in 20 to 30 US regions. Donors of Cohort 3 who recovered were those that had two negative PCRs, clearance, or symptom resolution. The sequencing input was PBMCs or T cells enriched from blood (not recorded which). The J gene is TRBJ1-1, the V gene TRBV19; 8 bases are a match to TRBD1. This clonotype was obtained from a woman aged 25 to 39 who had recovered from COVID-19. CDR3 sequence: CASSSTGDTEAFF. The DNA of the CDR3 is TGTGCCAGTAGTTCGACAGGGGACACTGAAGCTTTCTTT.